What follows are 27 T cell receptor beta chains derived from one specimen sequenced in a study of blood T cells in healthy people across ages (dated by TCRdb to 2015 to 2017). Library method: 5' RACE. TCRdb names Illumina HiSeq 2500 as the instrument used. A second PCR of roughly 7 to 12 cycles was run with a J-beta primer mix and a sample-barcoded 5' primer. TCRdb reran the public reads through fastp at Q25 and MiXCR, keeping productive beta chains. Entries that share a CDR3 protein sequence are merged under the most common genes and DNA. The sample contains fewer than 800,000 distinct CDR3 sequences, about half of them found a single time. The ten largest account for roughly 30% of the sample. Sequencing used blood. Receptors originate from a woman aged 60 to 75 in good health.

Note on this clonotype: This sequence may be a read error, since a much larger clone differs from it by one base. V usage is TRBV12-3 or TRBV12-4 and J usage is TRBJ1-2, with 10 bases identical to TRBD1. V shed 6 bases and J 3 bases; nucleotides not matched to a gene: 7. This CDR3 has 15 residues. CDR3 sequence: CASRDAGTGDYGYTF. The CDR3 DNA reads TGTGCCAGCAGAGACGCCGGGACAGGGGACTATGGCTACACCTTC.

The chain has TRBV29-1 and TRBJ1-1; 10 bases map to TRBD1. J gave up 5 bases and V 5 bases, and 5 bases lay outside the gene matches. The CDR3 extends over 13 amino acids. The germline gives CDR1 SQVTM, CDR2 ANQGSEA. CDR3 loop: CSVRQGAGTEAFF. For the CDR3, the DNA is TGCAGCGTTCGACAGGGGGCGGGGACTGAAGCTTTCTTT.

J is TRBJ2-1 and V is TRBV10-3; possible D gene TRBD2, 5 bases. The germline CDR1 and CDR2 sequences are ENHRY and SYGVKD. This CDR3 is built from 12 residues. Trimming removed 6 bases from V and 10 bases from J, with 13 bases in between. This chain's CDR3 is CAISISGEEQFF. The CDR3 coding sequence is TGTGCCATCAGCATTTCTGGGGAGGAGCAGTTCTTC.

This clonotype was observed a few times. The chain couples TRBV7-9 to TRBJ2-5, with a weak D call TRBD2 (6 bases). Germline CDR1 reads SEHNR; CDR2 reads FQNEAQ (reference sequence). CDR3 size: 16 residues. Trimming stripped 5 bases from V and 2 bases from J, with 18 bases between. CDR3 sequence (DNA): TGTGCCAGCAGCCCCCGACGGGAGCAACTTCAAGAGACCCAGTACTTC. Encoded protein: CASSPRREQLQETQYF. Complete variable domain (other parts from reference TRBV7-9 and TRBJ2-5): DTGVSQNPRHKITKRGQNVTFRCDPISEHNRLYWYRQTLGQGPEFLTYFQNEAQLEKSRLLSDRFSAERPKGSFSTLEIQRTEQGDSAMYLCASSPRREQLQETQYFGPGTRLLVL.

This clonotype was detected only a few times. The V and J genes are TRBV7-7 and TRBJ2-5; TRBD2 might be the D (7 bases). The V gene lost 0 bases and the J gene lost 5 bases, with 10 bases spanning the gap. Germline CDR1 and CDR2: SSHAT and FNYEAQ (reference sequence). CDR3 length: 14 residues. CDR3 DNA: TGTGCCAGCAGCTTAGCCGGGGGGCTGGAGACCCAGTACTTC. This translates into CASSLAGGLETQYF.

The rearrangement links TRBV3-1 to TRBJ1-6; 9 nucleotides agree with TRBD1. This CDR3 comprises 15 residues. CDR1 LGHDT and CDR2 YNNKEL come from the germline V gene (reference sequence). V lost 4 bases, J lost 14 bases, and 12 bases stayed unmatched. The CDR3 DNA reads TGTGCCAGCAGCCGACGCTTTATCGGACAGGGGACCCTCCACTTT. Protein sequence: CASSRRFIGQGTLHF.

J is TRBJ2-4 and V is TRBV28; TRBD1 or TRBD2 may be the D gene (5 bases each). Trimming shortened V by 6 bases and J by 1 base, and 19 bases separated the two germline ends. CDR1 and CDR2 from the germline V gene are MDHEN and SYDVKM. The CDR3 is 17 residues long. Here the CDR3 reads CASSPTGAGTAKNIQYF. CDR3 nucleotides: TGTGCCAGCAGCCCTACTGGGGCAGGGACCGCCAAAAACATTCAGTACTTC.

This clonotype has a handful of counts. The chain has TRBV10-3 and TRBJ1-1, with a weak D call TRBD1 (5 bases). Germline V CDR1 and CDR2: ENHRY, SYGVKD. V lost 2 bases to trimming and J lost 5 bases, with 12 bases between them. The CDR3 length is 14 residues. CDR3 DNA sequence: TGTGCCATCAGTGAGCGGGGGATGGGTACTGAAGCTTTCTTT. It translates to CAISERGMGTEAFF.

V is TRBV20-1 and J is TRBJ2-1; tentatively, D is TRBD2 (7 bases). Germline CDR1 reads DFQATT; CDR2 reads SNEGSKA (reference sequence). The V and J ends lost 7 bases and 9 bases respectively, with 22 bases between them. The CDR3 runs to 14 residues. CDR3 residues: CSVGGQEGHGEQFF. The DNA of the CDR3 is TGCAGTGTCGGGGGGCAGGAGGGACATGGTGAGCAGTTCTTC.

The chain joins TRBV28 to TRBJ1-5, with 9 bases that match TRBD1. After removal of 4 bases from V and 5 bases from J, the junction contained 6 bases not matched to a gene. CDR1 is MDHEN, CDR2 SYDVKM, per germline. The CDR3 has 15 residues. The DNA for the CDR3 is TGTGCCAGCAGTTCCCCCGGGACAGGGTATCAGCCCCAGCATTTT. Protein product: CASSSPGTGYQPQHF.

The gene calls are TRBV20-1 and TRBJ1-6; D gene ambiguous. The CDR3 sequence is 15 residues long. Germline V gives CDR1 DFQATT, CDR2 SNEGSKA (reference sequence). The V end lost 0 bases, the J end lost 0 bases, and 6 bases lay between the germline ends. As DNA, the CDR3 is TGCAGTGCTAGAGAAGTGAGCTCCTATAATTCACCCCTCCACTTT. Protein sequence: CSAREVSSYNSPLHF.

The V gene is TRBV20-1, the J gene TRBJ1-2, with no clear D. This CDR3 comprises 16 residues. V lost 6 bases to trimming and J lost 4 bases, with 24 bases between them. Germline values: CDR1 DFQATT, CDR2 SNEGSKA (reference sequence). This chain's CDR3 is CSAQSGEQTKLYGYTF. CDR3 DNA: TGCAGTGCCCAGAGCGGGGAGCAGACCAAACTCTATGGCTACACCTTC.

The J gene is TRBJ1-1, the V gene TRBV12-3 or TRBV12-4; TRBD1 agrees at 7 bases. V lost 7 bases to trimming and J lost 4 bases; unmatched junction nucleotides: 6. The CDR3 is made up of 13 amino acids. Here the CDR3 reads CASNRQGGTEAFF. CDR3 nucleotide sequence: TGTGCCAGCAACCGACAGGGCGGCACTGAAGCTTTCTTT.

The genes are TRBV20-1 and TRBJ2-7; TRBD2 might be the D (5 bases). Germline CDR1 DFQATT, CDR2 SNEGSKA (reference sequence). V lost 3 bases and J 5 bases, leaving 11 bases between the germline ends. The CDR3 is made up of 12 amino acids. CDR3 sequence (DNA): TGCAGTGCTAGCCTACTAGGCGACGAGCAGTACTTC. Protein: CSASLLGDEQYF.

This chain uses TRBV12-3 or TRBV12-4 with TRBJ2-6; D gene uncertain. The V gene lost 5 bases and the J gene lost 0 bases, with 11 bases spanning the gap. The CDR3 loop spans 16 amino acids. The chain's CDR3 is CASSRNSYSGANVLTF. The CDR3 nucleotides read TGTGCCAGCAGTCGGAACAGCTACTCTGGGGCCAACGTCCTGACTTTC.

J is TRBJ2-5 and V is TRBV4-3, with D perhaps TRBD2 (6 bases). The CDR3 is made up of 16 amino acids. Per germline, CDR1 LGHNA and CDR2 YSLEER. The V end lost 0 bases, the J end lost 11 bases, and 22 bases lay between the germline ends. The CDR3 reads CASSQDMTGDYNEQYF. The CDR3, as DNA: TGCGCCAGCAGCCAAGATATGACGGGAGACTACAATGAGCAGTACTTC.

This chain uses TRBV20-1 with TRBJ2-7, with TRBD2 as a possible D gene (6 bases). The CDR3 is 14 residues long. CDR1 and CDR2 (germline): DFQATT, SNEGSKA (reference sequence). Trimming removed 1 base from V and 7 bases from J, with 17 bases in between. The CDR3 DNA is TGCAGTGCTAGAGGCGGGACGCGTCTCAGTGAGCAGTACTTC. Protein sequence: CSARGGTRLSEQYF.

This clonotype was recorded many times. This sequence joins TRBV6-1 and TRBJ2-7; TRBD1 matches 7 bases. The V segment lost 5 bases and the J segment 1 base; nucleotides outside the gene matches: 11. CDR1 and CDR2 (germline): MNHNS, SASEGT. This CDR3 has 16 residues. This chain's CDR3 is CASSFDREKGSYEQYF. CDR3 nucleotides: TGTGCCAGCAGTTTTGACAGGGAAAAGGGGTCCTACGAGCAGTACTTC.

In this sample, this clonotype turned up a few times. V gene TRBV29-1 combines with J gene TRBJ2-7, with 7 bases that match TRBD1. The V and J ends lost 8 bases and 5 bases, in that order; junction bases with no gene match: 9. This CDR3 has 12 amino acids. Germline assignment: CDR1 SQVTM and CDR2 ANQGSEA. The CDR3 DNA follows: TGCAGCTTCAACAGGGGTGTGGACGAGCAGTACTTC. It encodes CSFNRGVDEQYF.

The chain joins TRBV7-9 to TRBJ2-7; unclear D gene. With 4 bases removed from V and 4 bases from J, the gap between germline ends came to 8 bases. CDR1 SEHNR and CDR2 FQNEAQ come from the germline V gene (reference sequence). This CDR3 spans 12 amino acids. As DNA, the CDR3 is TGTGCCAGCAGCTGGCAAACATACGAGCAGTACTTC. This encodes CASSWQTYEQYF.

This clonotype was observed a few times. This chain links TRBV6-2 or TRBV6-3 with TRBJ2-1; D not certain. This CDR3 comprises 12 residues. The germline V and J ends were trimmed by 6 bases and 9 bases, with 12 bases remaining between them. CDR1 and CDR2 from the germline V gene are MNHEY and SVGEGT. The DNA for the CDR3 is TGTGCCAGCAGACGCCCTTTGGGTGAGCAGTTCTTC. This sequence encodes CASRRPLGEQFF.

CDR3 residues: CSVIGRTAYEQYF. CDR3 sequence (DNA): TGCAGCGTCATCGGACGGACGGCCTACGAGCAGTACTTC. The V call is TRBV29-1, the J call TRBJ2-7, with D unresolved. Between the trimmed V and J ends, which lost 6 bases and 2 bases, there was a span of 14 bases. This CDR3 has 13 amino acids. The germline CDR1 and CDR2 sequences are SQVTM and ANQGSEA.

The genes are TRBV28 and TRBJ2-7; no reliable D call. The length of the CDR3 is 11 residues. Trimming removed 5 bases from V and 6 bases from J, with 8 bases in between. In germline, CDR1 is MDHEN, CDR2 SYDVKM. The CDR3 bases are TGTGCCAGCAGTATAATAGCCGAGCAGTACTTC. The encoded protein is CASSIIAEQYF.

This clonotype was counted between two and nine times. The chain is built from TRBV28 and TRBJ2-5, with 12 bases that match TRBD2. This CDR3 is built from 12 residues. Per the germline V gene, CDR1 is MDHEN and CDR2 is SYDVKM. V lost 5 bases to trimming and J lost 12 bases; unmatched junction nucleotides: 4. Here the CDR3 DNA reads TGTGCCAGCAGTACGACTAGCGGGAGCAAGTACTTC. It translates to CASSTTSGSKYF. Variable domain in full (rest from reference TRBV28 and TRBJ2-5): DVKVTQSSRYLVKRTGEKVFLECVQDMDHENMFWYRQDPGLGLRLIYFSYDVKMKEKGDIPEGYSVSREKKERFSLILESASTNQTSMYLCASSTTSGSKYFGPGTRLLVL.

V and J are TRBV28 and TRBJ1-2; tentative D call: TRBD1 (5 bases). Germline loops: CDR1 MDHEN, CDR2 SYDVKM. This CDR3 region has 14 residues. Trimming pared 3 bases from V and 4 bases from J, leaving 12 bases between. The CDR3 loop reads CASSFMGLAYGYTF. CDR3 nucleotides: TGTGCCAGCAGTTTCATGGGGCTTGCCTATGGCTACACCTTC.

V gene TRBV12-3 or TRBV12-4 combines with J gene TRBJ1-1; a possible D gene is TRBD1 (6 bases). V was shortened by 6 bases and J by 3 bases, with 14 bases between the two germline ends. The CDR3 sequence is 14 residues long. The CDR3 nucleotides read TGTGCCAGCAGCAGACAGGAGCCGGACACTGAAGCTTTCTTT. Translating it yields CASSRQEPDTEAFF.

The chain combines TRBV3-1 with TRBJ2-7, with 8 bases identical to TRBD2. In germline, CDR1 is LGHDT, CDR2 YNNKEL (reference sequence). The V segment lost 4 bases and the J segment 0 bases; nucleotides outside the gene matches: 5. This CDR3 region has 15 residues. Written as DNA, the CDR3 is TGTGCCAGCAGCCGATTAGCGGGAAGCTCCTACGAGCAGTACTTC. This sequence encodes CASSRLAGSSYEQYF.